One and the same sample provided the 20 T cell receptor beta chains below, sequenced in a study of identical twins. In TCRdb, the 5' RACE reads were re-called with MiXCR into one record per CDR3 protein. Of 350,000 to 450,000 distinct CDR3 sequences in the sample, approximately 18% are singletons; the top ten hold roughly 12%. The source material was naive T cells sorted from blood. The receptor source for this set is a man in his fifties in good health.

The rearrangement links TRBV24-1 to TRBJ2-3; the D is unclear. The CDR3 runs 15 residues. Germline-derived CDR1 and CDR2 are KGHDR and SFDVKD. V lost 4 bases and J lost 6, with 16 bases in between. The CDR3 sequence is CATSDPKSDKDTQYF. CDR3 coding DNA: TGTGCCACCAGTGACCCAAAATCTGACAAGGATACGCAGTATTTT.

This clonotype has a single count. CDR3 sequence (DNA): TGTGCCAGAAGTCCAACAGGGACAGGGACAGAGACCCAGTACTTC. This gives the protein CARSPTGTGTETQYF. V is TRBV12-3 or TRBV12-4 and J is TRBJ2-5, with 9 nucleotides matching TRBD1. V dropped 9 bases and J dropped 4; count of bases not matched to a gene: 12. CDR3 length: 15 amino acids.

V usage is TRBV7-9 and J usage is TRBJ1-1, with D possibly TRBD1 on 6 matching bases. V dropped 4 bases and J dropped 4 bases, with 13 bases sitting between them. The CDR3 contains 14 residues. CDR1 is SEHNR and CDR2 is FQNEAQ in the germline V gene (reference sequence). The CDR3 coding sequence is TGTGCCAGCAGCTCTCTGGGGGCTGGCACTGAAGCTTTCTTT. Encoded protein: CASSSLGAGTEAFF.

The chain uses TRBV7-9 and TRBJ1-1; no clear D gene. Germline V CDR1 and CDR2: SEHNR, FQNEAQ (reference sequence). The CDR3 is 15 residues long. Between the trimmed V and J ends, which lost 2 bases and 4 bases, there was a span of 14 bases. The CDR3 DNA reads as TGTGCCAGCAGCTTACTCGGAGCCCTGGTCACTGAAGCTTTCTTT. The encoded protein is CASSLLGALVTEAFF.

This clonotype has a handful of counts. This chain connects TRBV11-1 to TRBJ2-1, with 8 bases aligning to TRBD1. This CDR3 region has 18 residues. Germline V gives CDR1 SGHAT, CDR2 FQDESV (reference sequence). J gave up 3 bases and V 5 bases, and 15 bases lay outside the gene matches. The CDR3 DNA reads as TGTGCCAGCAGCCCCTTTGGACAGGGTCCTCCAAACTACAATGAGCAGTTCTTC. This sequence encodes CASSPFGQGPPNYNEQFF.

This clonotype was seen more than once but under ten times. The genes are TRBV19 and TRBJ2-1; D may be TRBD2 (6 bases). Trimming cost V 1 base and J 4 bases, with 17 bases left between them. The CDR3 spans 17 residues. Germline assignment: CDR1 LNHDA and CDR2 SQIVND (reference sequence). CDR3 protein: CASSIGLRAGLYNEQFF. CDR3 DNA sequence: TGTGCCAGTAGTATAGGATTGCGAGCGGGTCTATACAATGAGCAGTTCTTC.

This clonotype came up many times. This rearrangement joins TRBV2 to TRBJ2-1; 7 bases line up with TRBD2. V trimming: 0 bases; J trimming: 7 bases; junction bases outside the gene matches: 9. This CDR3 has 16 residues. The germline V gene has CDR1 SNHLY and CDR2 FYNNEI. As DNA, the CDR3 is TGTGCCAGCAGTGAAGCAGGGGCGGGGGAACGAAATGAGCAGTTCTTC. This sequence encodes CASSEAGAGERNEQFF.

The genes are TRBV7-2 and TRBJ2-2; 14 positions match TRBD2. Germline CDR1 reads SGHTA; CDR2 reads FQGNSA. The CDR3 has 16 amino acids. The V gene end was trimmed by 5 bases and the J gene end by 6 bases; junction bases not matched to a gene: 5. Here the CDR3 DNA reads TGTGCCAGCAGCACGGGACTAGCGGGGGTATCCGGGGAGCTGTTTTTT. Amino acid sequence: CASSTGLAGVSGELFF.

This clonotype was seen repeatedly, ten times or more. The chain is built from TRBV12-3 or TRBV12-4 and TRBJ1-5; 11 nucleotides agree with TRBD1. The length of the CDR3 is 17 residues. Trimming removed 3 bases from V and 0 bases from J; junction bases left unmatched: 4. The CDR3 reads CASSFRTGGISNQPQHF. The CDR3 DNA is TGTGCCAGCAGTTTCCGGACAGGGGGCATTAGCAATCAGCCCCAGCATTTT.

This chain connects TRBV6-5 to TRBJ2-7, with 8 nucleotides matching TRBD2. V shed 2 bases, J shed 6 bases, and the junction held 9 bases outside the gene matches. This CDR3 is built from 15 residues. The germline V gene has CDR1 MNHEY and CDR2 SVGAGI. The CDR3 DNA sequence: TGTGCCAGCAGTTACCTGGGACTAGGGTTCGGCGAGCAGTACTTC. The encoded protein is CASSYLGLGFGEQYF.

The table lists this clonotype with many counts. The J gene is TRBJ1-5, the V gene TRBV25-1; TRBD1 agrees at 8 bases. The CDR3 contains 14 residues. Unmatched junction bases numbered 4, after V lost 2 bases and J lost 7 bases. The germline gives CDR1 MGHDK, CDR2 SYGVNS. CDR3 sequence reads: CASSEGQGKQPQHF. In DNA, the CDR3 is TGTGCCAGCAGTGAAGGACAGGGTAAACAGCCCCAGCATTTT.

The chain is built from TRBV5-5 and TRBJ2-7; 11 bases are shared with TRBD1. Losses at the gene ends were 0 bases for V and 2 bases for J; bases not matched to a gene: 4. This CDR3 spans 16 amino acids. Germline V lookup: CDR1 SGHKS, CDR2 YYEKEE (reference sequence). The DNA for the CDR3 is TGTGCCAGCAGCTTGGGGGGACAGGGGGGGACCTACGAGCAGTACTTC. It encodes CASSLGGQGGTYEQYF.

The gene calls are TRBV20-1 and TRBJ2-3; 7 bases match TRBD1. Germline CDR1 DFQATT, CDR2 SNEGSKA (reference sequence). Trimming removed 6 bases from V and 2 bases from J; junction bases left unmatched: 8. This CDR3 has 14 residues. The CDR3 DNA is TGCAGTGCGACTCCGGGACAGACCACAGATACGCAGTATTTT. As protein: CSATPGQTTDTQYF.

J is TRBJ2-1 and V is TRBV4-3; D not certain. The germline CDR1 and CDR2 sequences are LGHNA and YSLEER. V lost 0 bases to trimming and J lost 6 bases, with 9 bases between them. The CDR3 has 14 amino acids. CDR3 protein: CASSQEGISNEQFF. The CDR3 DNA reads TGCGCCAGCAGCCAAGAAGGAATCTCCAATGAGCAGTTCTTC.

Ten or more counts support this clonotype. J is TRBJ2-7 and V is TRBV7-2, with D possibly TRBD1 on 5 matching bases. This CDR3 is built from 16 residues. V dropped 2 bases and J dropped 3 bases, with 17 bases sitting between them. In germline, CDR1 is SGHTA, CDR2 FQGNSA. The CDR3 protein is CASSLSWAGPFYEQYF. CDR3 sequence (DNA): TGTGCCAGCAGCTTATCCTGGGCAGGGCCCTTCTACGAGCAGTACTTC.

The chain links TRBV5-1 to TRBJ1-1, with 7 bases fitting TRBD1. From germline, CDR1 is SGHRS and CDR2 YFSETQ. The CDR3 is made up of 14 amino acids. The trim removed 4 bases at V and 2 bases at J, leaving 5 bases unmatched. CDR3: CASSTRGGNTEAFF. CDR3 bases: TGCGCCAGCAGCACCAGGGGGGGAAACACTGAAGCTTTCTTT.

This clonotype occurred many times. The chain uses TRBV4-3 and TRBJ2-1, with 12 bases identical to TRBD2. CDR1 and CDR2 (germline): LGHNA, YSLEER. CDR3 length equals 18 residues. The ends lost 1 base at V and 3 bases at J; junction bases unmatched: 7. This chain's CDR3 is CASSQASGRGSYYNEQFF. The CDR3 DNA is TGCGCCAGCAGCCAAGCTAGCGGGAGGGGCTCCTACTACAATGAGCAGTTCTTC.

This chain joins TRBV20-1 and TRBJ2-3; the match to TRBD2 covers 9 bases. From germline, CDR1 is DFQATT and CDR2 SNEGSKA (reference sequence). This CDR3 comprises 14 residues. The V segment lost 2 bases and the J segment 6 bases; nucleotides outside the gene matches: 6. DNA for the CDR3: TGCAGTGCTAGACCCGGGACTAGCTCGGATACGCAGTATTTT. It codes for CSARPGTSSDTQYF.

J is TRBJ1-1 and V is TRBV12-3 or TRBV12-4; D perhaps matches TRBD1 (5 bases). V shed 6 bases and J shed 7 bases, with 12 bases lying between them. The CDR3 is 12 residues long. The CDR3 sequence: CASSLGTYEAFF. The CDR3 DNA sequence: TGTGCCAGCAGCCTCGGGACCTATGAAGCTTTCTTT.

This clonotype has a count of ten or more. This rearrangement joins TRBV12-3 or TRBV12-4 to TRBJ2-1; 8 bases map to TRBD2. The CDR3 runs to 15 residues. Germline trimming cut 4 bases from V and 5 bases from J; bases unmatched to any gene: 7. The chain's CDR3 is CASSSGLGSHNEQFF. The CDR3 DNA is TGTGCCAGCAGTTCGGGACTAGGGTCCCACAATGAGCAGTTCTTC.